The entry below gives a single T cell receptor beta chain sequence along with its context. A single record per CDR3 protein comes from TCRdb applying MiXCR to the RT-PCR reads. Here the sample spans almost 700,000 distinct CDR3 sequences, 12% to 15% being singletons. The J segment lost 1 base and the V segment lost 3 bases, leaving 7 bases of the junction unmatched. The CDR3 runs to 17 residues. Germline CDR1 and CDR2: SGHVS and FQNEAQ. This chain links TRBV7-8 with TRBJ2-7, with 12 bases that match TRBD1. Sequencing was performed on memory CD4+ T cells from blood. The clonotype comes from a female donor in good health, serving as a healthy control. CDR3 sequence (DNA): TGTGCCAGCAGCTTTTGGGAGGGACAGGGGGCTTCCTACGAGCAGTACTTC. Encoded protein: CASSFWEGQGASYEQYF.